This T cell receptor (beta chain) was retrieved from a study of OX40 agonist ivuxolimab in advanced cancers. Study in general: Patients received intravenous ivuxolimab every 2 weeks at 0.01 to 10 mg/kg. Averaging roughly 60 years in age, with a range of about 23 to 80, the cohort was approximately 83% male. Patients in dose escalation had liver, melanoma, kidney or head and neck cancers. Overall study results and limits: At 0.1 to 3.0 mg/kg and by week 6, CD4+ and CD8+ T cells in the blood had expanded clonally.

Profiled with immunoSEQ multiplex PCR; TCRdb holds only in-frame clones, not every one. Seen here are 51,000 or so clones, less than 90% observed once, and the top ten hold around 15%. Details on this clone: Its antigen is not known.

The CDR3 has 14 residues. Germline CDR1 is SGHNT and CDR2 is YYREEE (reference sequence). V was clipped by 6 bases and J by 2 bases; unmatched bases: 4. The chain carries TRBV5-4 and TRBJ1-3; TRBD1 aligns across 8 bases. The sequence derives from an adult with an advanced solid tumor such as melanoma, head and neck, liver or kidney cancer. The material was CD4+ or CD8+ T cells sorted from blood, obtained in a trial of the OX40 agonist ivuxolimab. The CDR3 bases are TGTGCCAGCACCCAGGACAGGGCTGGAAACACCATATATTTT. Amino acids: CASTQDRAGNTIYF.